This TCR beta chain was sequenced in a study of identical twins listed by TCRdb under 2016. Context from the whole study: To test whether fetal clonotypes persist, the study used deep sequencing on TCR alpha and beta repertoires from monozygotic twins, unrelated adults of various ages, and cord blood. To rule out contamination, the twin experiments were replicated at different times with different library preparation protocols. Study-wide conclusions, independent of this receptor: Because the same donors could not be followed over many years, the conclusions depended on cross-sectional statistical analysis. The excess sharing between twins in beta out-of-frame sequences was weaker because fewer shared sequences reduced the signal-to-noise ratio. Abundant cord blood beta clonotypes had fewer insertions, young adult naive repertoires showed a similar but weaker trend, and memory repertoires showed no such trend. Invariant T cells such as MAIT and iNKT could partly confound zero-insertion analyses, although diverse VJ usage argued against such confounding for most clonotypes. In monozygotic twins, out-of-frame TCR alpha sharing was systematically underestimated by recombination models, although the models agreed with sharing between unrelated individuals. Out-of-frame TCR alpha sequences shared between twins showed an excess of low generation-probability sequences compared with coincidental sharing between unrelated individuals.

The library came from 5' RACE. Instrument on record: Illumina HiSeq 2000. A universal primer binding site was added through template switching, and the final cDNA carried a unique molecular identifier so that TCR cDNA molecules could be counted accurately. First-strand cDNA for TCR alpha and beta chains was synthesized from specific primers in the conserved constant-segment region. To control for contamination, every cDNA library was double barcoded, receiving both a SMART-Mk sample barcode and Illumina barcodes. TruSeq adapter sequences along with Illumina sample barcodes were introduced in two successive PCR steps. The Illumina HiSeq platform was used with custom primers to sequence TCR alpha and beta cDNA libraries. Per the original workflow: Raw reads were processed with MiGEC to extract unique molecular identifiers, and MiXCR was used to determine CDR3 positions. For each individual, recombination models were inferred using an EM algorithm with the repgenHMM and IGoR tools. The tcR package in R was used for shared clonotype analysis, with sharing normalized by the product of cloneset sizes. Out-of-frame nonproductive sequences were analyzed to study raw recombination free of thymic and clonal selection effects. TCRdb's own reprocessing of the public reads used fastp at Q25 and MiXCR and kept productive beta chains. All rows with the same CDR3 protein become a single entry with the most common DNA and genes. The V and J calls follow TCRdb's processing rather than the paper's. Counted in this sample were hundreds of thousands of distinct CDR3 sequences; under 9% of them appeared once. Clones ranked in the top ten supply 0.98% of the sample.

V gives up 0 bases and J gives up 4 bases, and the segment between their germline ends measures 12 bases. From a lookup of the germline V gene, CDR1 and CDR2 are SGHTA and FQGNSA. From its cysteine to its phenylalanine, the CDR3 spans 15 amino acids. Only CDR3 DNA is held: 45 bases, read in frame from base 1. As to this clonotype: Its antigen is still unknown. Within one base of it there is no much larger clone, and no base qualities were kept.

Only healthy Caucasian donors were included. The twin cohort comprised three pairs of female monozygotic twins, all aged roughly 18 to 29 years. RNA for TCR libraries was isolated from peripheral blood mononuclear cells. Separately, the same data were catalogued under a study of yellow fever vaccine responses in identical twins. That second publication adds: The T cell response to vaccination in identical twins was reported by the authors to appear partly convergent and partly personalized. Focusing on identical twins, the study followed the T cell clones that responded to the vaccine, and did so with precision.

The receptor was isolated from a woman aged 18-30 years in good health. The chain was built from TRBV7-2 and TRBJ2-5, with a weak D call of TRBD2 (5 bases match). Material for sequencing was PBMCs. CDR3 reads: CASSLAGVGAETQYF. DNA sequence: TGTGCCAGCAGCTTAGCGGGAGTCGGAGCAGAGACCCAGTACTTC.